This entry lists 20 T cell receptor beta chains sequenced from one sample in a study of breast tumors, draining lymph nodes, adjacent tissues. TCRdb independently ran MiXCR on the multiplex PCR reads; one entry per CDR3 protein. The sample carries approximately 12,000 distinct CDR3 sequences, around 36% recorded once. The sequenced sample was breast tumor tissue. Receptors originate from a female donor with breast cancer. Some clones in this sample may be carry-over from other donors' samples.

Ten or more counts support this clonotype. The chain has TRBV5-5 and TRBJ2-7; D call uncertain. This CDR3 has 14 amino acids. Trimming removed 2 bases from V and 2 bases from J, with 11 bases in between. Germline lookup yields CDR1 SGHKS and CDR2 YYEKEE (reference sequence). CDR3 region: CASSLGSVAYEQYF. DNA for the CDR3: TGTGCCAGCAGCTTAGGGTCGGTCGCCTACGAGCAGTACTTC.

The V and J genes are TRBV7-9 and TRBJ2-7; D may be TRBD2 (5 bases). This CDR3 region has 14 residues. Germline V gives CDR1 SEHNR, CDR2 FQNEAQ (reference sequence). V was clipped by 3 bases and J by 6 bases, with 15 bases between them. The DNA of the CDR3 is TGTGCCAGCAGCTTTGACGGCTGGCGGGTCGAGCAGTACTTC. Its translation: CASSFDGWRVEQYF.

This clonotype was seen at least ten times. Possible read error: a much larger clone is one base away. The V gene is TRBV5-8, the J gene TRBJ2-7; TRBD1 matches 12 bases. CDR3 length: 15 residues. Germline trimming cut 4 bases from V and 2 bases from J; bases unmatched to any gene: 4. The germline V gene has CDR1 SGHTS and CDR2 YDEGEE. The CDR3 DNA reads TGTGCCAGCAGCCCCGGGACAGGGGGCCCCTACGAGCAGTACTTC. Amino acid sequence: CASSPGTGGPYEQYF.

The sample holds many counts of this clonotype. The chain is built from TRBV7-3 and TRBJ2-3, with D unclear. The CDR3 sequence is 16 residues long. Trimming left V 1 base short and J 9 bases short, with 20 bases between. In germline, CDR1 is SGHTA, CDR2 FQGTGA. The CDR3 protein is CASSLSGPSPSMTQYF. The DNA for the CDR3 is TGTGCCAGCAGCTTAAGTGGACCTTCCCCTTCGATGACGCAGTATTTT.

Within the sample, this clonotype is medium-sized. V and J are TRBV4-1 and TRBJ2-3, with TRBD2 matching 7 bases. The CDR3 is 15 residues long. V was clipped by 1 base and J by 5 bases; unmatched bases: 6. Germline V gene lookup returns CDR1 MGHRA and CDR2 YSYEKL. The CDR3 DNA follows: TGCGCCAGCAGCCAAGTCGGGGGGACGAGAGATACGCAGTATTTT. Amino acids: CASSQVGGTRDTQYF.

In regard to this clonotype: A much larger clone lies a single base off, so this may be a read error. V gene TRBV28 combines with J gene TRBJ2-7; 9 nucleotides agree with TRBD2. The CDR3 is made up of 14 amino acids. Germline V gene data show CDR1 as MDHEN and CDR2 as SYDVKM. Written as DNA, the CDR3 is TGTGCCAGCAGTTCTTTAGCGGGAGTCTACAAGCAGTACTTC. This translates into CASSSLAGVYKQYF. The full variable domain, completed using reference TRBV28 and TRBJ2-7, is DVKVTQSSRYLVKRTGEKVFLECVQDMDHENMFWYRQDPGLGLRLIYFSYDVKMKEKGDIPEGYSVSREKKERFSLILESASTNQTSMYLCASSSLAGVYKQYFGPGTRLTVT.

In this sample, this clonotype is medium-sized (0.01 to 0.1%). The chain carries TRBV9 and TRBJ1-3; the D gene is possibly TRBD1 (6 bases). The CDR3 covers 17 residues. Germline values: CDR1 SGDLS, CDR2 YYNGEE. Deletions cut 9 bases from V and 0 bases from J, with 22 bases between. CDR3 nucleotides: TGTGCCATTGGCCAAGGTCCCCCGGACAGCTCTGGAAACACCATATATTTT. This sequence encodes CAIGQGPPDSSGNTIYF.

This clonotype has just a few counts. In nucleotides, the CDR3 is TGTGCCAGCACAACAGGGAGGGGTTACACTGAAGCTTTCTTT. It specifies CASTTGRGYTEAFF. This chain uses TRBV2 with TRBJ1-1; D is perhaps TRBD1 (6 bases). The CDR3 has 14 amino acids. Trimming shortened V by 7 bases and J by 3 bases, and 15 bases separated the two germline ends. The V gene's germline CDR1 is SNHLY and CDR2 FYNNEI.

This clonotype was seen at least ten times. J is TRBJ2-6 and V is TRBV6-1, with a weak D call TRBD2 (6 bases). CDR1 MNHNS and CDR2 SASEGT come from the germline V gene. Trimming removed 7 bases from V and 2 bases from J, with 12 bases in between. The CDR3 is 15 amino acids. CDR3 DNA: TGTGCCAGCACCCCAGGAGGGACTGGGGCCAACGTCCTGACTTTC. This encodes CASTPGGTGANVLTF.

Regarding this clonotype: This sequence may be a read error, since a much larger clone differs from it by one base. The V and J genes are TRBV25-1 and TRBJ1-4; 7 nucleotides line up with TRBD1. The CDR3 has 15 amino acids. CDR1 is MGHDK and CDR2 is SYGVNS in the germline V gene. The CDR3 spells CASSAGTATNEELFF. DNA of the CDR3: TGTGCCAGCAGTGCCGGGACAGCAACTAATGAAGAACTGTTTTTT.

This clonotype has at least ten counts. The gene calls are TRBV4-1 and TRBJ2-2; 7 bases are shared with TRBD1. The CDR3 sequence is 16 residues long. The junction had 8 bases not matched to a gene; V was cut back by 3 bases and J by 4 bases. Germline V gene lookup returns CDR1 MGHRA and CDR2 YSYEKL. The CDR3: CASSHLTGQRTGELFF. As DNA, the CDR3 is TGCGCCAGCAGCCACCTGACGGGACAGCGCACCGGGGAGCTGTTTTTT.

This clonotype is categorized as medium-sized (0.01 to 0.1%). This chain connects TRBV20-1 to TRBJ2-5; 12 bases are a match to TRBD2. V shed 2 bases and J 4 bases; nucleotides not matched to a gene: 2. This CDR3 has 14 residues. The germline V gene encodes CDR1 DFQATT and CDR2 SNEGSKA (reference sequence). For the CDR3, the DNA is TGCAGTGCTAGACTAGCGGGAGGGGGAGAGACCCAGTACTTC. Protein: CSARLAGGGETQYF.

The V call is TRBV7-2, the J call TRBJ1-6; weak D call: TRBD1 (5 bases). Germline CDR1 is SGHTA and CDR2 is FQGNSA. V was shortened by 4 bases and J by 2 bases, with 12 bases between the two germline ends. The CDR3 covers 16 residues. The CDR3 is CASSSSLGAYNSPLHF. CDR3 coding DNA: TGTGCCAGCAGCTCCTCCCTAGGGGCCTATAATTCACCCCTCCACTTT. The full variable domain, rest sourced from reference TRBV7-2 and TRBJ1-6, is GAGVSQSPSNKVTEKGKDVELRCDPISGHTALYWYRQSLGQGLEFLIYFQGNSAPDKSGLPSDRFSAERTGGSVSTLTIQRTQQEDSAVYLCASSSSLGAYNSPLHFGNGTRLTVT.

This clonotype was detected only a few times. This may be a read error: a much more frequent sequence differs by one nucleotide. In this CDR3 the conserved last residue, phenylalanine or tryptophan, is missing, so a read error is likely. CDR3 residues: CASRTGTGGADEKLFL. Here the CDR3 DNA reads TGTGCCAGCAGAACCGGGACAGGGGGCGCCGATGAAAAACTGTTTCTT. This chain joins TRBV9 and TRBJ1-4; 12 nucleotides line up with TRBD1. This CDR3 is built from 16 residues. V lost 5 bases to trimming and J lost 6 bases; unmatched junction nucleotides: 8. Germline CDR1 SGDLS, CDR2 YYNGEE.

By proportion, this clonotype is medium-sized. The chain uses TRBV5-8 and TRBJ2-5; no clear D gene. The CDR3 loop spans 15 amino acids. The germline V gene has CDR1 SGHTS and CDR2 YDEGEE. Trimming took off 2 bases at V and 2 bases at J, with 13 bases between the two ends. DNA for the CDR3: TGTGCCAGCAGCTTAGGATTCACGAAGCAAGAGACCCAGTACTTC. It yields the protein CASSLGFTKQETQYF.

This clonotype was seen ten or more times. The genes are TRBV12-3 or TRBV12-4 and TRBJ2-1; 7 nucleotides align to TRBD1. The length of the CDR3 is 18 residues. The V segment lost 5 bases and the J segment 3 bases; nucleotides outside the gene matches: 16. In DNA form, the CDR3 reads TGTGCCAGCAGTCCCCGGAGTAGGTCAGGGGGTCTCTACAATGAGCAGTTCTTC. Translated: CASSPRSRSGGLYNEQFF.

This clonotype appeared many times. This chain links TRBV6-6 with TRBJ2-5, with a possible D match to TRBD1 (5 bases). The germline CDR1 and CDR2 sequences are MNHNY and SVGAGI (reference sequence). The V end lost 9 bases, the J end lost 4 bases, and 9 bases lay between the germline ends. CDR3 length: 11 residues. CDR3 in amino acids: CASQGIETQYF. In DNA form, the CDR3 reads TGTGCCAGTCAGGGAATAGAGACCCAGTACTTC.

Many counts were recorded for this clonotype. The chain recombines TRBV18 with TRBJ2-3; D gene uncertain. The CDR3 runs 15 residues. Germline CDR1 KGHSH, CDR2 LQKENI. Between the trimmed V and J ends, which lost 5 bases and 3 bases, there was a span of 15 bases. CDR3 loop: CASSKSNVGTDTQYF. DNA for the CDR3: TGTGCCAGCTCAAAGTCTAACGTAGGGACAGATACGCAGTATTTT.

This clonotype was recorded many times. CDR3 sequence: CASSQAAGAGIYEQYF. In DNA, the CDR3 is TGTGCCAGCAGCCAAGCGGCAGGGGCGGGAATCTACGAGCAGTACTTC. This chain links TRBV3-1 with TRBJ2-7; D is perhaps TRBD1 or TRBD2 (6 bases each). The CDR3 runs to 16 residues. CDR1 LGHDT and CDR2 YNNKEL come from the germline V gene (reference sequence). V lost 1 base, J lost 3 bases, and 16 bases lay in between.

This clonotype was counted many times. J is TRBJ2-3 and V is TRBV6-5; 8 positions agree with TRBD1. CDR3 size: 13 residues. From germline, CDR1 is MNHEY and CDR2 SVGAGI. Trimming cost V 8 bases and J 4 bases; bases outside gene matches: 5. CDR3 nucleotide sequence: TGTGCCAGCCGTAAACAGGGGGCAGATACGCAGTATTTT. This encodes CASRKQGADTQYF.